This TCR beta chain was sequenced for a study of shared clonotypes between healthy human individuals. Repertoires were generated with immunoSEQ multiplex PCR, while TCRdb's copy carries only in-frame clones and drops some. The sample includes a few hundred thousand clones, approximately 97% of them seen just once. CDR1 SGDLS and CDR2 YYNGEE come from the germline V gene. The CDR3 totals 13 residues. The trim removed 5 bases at V and 6 bases at J, leaving 7 bases unmatched. The J gene is TRBJ1-2, the V gene TRBV9; 7 nucleotides align to TRBD1. The clonotype comes from a woman under 40 in good health. What was sequenced was naive CD4+ T cells sorted from blood. Subset specified: CD45RA+ positively selected. The CDR3: CASRAGTEDGYTF. Here the CDR3 DNA reads TGTGCCAGCAGGGCTGGGACAGAGGATGGCTACACCTTC.